The TCR beta chain under discussion was sequenced for a study of T cell changes during pregnancy in multiple sclerosis. The germline CDR1 and CDR2 sequences are LNHDA and SQIVND (reference sequence). The CDR3 sequence is 18 residues long. The V and J ends lost 5 bases and 0 bases respectively, with 17 bases between them. Produced via immunoSEQ multiplex PCR; TCRdb's table is partial and in-frame only. The sample consists of about 67,000 clones, around 92% of them appearing once. The sample holds one count of this clone. The gene calls are TRBV19 and TRBJ2-6; maybe TRBD2 (5 bases). The source is a female donor with multiple sclerosis, enrolled in a pregnancy study. The sample consisted of peripheral blood, taken in the first trimester of pregnancy. The CDR3 here is CASSGPRGWGSGANVLTF. Written as DNA, the CDR3 is TGTGCCAGTAGTGGCCCCCGCGGGTGGGGCTCTGGGGCCAACGTCCTGACTTTC.